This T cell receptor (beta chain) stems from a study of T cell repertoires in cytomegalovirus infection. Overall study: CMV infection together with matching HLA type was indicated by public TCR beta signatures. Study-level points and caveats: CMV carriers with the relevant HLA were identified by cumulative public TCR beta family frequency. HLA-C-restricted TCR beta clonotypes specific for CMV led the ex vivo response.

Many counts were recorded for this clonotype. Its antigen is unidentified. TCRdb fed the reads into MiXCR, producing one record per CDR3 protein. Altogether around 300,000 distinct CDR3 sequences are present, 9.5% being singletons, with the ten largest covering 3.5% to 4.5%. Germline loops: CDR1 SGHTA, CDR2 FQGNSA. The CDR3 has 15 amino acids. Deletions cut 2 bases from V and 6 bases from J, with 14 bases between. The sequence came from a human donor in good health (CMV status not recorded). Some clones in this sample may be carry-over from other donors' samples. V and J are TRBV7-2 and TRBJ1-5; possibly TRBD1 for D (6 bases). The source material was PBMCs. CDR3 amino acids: CASSLNEGGVQPQHF. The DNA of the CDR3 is TGTGCCAGCAGCTTAAACGAGGGGGGGGTTCAGCCCCAGCATTTT. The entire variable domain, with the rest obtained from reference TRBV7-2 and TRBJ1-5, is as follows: GAGVSQSPSNKVTEKGKDVELRCDPISGHTALYWYRQSLGQGLEFLIYFQGNSAPDKSGLPSDRFSAERTGGSVSTLTIQRTQQEDSAVYLCASSLNEGGVQPQHFGDGTRLSIL.